The clone carrying this TCR beta chain showed up many times. Its antigen is not identified. Template material for TCR beta VDJ and CDR3 profiling consisted of genomic DNA. MiXCR was run by TCRdb on the reads, yielding one entry per CDR3 protein. The table has approximately 300,000 distinct CDR3 sequences, roughly 59% seen once. Whoever was chosen for sequencing had shown CD8+CD57+ cell expansion by flow cytometry. This sample is drawn from a study of CD8+CD57+ T cells in acquired aplastic anemia. Study-level background: CD4+ and CD8+ cells, once sorted, gave DNA averaging around 3.4 ug. Study-wide points: Levels of CD8+ Simpson's diversity were not significantly distinct in patients versus controls.

CDR1 is LNHNV and CDR2 is YYDKDF in the germline V gene (reference sequence). With V trimmed by 0 bases and J by 6 bases, 13 bases remained unmatched. The length of the CDR3 is 17 residues. This receptor was obtained from a human donor with aplastic anemia. Sequencing was carried out using sorted CD4+, CD8+, or CD8+CD57+ T cells (not recorded which) from PBMCs. The rearrangement links TRBV15 to TRBJ2-7, with 8 bases aligning to TRBD2. The CDR3: CATSRDLPPGLVGEQYF. The DNA of the CDR3 is TGTGCCACCAGCAGAGATTTACCTCCGGGACTAGTGGGCGAGCAGTACTTC.